This TCR beta chain stems from a study of T cell repertoires in cytomegalovirus infection. Study background: A matching HLA type, together with CMV infection, was signaled by public TCR beta signatures. Findings of the study overall: Dominating the ex vivo response were HLA-C-restricted CMV-specific TCR beta clonotypes.

For this clonotype: The antigen is unknown.

Each CDR3 protein is one row after TCRdb ran MiXCR on the reads. This sample carries more than 65,000 distinct CDR3 sequences, about 45% of them seen once, and the ten largest clones take more than 85%. Looked up from germline, CDR1 is KGHDR and CDR2 is SFDVKD. V was trimmed by 5 bases and J by 4 bases, leaving 5 bases between them. The CDR3 sequence is 12 residues long. The gene calls are TRBV24-1 and TRBJ2-1; no definite D call. Sequencing used CD8+ T cells from cultured PBMCs, obtained from culture after CMV antigen stimulation. The source of this sequence is a human donor in good health (CMV status not recorded). Some clones in this sample may be carry-over from other donors' samples. CDR3 coding DNA: TGTGCCACCAGTGCAAGATACAATGAGCAGTTCTTC. Protein: CATSARYNEQFF.